Each of the 11 T cell receptor gamma chains below was sequenced from the same sample in a study of γδ T cells in repeated Plasmodium falciparum infection. Gammadelta T cells were flow-sorted from PBMC into Vgamma9/Vdelta2+ and Vdelta2-negative populations for bulk analysis. TCRdb redid clone calling on the multiplex PCR reads using CATT. The data hold around 27,000 gamma-chain clones, with roughly 1.4% observed a single time. Sample: gamma-delta T cells from blood. These receptors all stem from a pool of human donors (malaria-infected and uninfected, not separated).

This clone showed up many times. This chain uses TRGV9 with TRGJP. Germline V gene data show CDR1 as GITISATS and CDR2 as ISYDGTV (reference sequence). This CDR3 comprises 15 residues. The V gene end was trimmed by 3 bases and the J gene end by 8 bases; junction bases not matched to a gene: 4. CDR3 sequence: CALWESKLGKKIKVF. In DNA, the CDR3 is TGTGCCTTGTGGGAGAGCAAGTTGGGCAAAAAAATCAAGGTATTT.

This clone was detected a few times. This DNA's translation differs at residue 3 from TCRdb's protein, which comes from a much larger clone; a read error is likely, and the protein shown is translated from the DNA. The J gene is TRGJ1 or TRGJ2, the V gene TRGV9. The J gene, missing from TCRdb, was assigned here through DNA to germline matching. Germline-derived CDR1 and CDR2 are GITISATS and ISYDGTV (reference sequence). CDR3 length: 13 residues. The CDR3 region has the DNA TGTGCCTCGTGGGAGAGGGATTATTATAAGAAACTCTTT. This gives the protein CASWERDYYKKLF.

The sample holds many counts of this clone. V gene TRGV2 combines with J gene TRGJ1 or TRGJ2. V shed 2 bases, J shed 3 bases, and the junction held 7 bases outside the gene matches. The CDR3 has 14 residues. Germline V gene data show CDR1 as EGSNGY and CDR2 as YDSYNSKV. For the CDR3, the DNA is TGTGCCACCTGGGACGAACCCACTTATTATAAGAAACTCTTT. Its protein is CATWDEPTYYKKLF.

This clone came up many times. The chain couples TRGV5 to TRGJ1 or TRGJ2. TCRdb offers no J gene call, so here the DNA was matched to germline to obtain one. This CDR3 has 13 residues. Germline trimming cut 2 bases from V and 4 bases from J; bases unmatched to any gene: 5. Looked up from germline, CDR1 is VINAFY and CDR2 is YDVSNSKD. The CDR3 region has the DNA TGTGCCACCTGGGACAATGGGTATTATAAGAAACTCTTT. It yields the protein CATWDNGYYKKLF.

This clone was seen at least ten times. This likely reflects a read error, since a far larger clone is one base away. V is TRGV2 and J is TRGJ1 or TRGJ2. As TCRdb names no J gene, one was assigned here on the basis of a DNA match to germline. V gave up 3 bases and J gave up 4 bases; unmatched junction bases: 12. This CDR3 contains 15 residues. CDR1 is EGSNGY and CDR2 is YDSYNSKV in the germline V gene. CDR3 in DNA: TGTGCCACCTGGGACAGGCCTGGGCGGTATTATAAGAAACTCTTT. This gives the protein CATWDRPGRYYKKLF.

This clone was picked up many times. The likely explanation is a read error, given a far larger clone one base away. The sample contains more than one DNA sequence encoding this CDR3. With the J gene uncalled, the V gene is TRGV5. The CDR3 has 14 residues. CDR1 is VINAFY, CDR2 YDVSNSKD, per germline. The CDR3 nucleotides read TGTGCCACCTGGGACAGGTCGGGTGATTGGATCAAGACGTTC. This encodes CATWDRSGDWIKTF.

In its sample, this clone was seen many times. The protein TCRdb lists belongs to a much larger clone and differs from this DNA's translation at residue 12, which points to a read error; the protein shown is made from the DNA. The V gene is TRGV9, the J gene TRGJP. The J gene, missing from TCRdb, was assigned here through DNA to germline matching. The CDR3 sequence is 17 residues long. Germline V CDR1 and CDR2: GITISATS, ISYDGTV (reference sequence). CDR3 in amino acids: CALWEVQGELGRKIKVF. CDR3 coding DNA: TGTGCCTTGTGGGAGGTGCAGGGTGAGTTGGGCAGAAAAATCAAGGTATTT.

Turning to this clone: This DNA's translation and the protein TCRdb lists, from a much larger clone, do not match at residue 4, likely due to a read error; the protein shown is translated from the DNA. The chain links TRGV9 to TRGJ1 or TRGJ2. The J gene was not available in TCRdb and was assigned here by matching the DNA to germline segments. The CDR3 has 10 amino acids. Trimming at V came to 9 bases and at J to 3 bases, leaving 2 bases not matched to a gene. Germline CDR1 is GITISATS and CDR2 is ISYDGTV (reference sequence). The DNA for the CDR3 is TGTGCCTTGCCTTATTATAAGAAACTCTTT. This gives the protein CALPYYKKLF.

This clone was observed a few times. TCRdb's entry gives the protein of a much larger clone, which mismatches this DNA's translation at residue 3, likely from a read error; the protein reported here is translated from the DNA. The CDR3: CAFKYYKKLF. The CDR3 bases are TGTGCCTTTAAGTATTATAAGAAACTCTTT. This chain joins TRGV9 and TRGJ1 or TRGJ2. The J gene was missing in TCRdb and was found by matching the end of the DNA to germline. V lost 10 bases to trimming and J lost 4 bases; unmatched junction nucleotides: 4. Germline V gene sequence: CDR1 GITISATS, CDR2 ISYDGTV (reference sequence). The length of the CDR3 is 10 residues.

By share, this clone ranks as medium-sized (0.01 to 0.1%). Other DNA variants within this sample encode the same CDR3. This sequence joins TRGV2 and TRGJ1 or TRGJ2. This CDR3 has 12 residues. The ends lost 0 bases at V and 7 bases at J; junction bases unmatched: 3. Germline CDR1 reads EGSNGY; CDR2 reads YDSYNSKV. CDR3: CATWDGRYKKLF. CDR3 in DNA: TGTGCCACCTGGGACGGGCGGTATAAGAAACTCTTT.

This clone was counted between two and nine times. A read error is likely here: a far larger clone is one base away. The same CDR3 is also encoded by other DNA sequences in this sample. The J gene is TRGJ1 or TRGJ2, the V gene TRGV9. Matching the DNA to germline supplied the J gene, which TCRdb does not give. The V segment lost 0 bases and the J segment 0 bases; nucleotides outside the gene matches: 17. The germline V gene encodes CDR1 GITISATS and CDR2 ISYDGTV (reference sequence). This CDR3 is 19 amino acids long. For the CDR3, the DNA is TGTGCCTTGTGGGAGGTGCACGCTTACTACTTGCAGAATTATTATAAGAAACTCTTT. Its protein product is CALWEVHAYYLQNYYKKLF.